The 10 T cell receptor beta chains below all came from one sample that was sequenced in a study of shared clonotypes between healthy human individuals (dated by TCRdb to the early 2020s). Libraries were prepared through the immunoSEQ multiplex PCR assay. TCRdb's version of the immuneACCESS table is confined to in-frame rearrangements and falls short of the full clone set. An unresolved V gene accounts for under half of the shortfall where checked; the remainder is of unknown origin. The sample yields approximately 640,000 clones; roughly 78% were counted once. The ten largest clones capture around 1.8% of the sample. Source material: memory CD4+ T cells sorted from blood. The cell subset or site label, read with the paper, signifies: CD45RA-negative fraction. The receptors originated from a woman in her twenties or thirties in good health.

The rearrangement uses TRBV28 and TRBJ1-5; tentative D call: TRBD1 (6 bases). CDR1 and CDR2 (germline): MDHEN, SYDVKM. The CDR3 consists of 14 residues. V was shortened by 7 bases and J by 3 bases, with 13 bases between the two germline ends. The CDR3 loop is CASTVGGNNQPQHF. In DNA form, the CDR3 reads TGTGCCAGCACCGTAGGGGGAAACAATCAGCCCCAGCATTTT.

V gene TRBV7-6 combines with J gene TRBJ1-3, with D unclear. Deletions cut 3 bases from V and 3 bases from J, with 15 bases between. Germline CDR1 and CDR2: SGHVS and FNYEAQ. CDR3 size: 16 residues. Here the CDR3 reads CASSLGRGAGGNTIYF. The DNA for the CDR3 is TGTGCCAGCAGCTTGGGTCGGGGAGCGGGTGGAAACACCATATATTTT.

CDR3 residues: CASRAGQSYEQYF. Written as DNA, the CDR3 is TGTGCCAGCCGAGCGGGCCAATCCTACGAGCAGTACTTC. The gene calls are TRBV2 and TRBJ2-7; perhaps TRBD2 as D (6 bases). The CDR3 sequence is 13 residues long. Trimming removed 8 bases at V and 1 base at J, with 12 bases between. Germline CDR1 SNHLY, CDR2 FYNNEI.

The rearrangement links TRBV28 to TRBJ2-2; 8 bases fit TRBD2. Germline lookup yields CDR1 MDHEN and CDR2 SYDVKM. CDR3 size: 14 residues. Trimming took 8 bases from V and 1 from J; bases not matched to a gene: 3. The CDR3 region has the DNA TGTGCCAGCCTTCTAGCGGGGAACACCGGGGAGCTGTTTTTT. Protein sequence: CASLLAGNTGELFF.

The V and J genes are TRBV25-1 and TRBJ2-7; D gene uncertain. The ends were cut back, 3 bases at V and 6 bases at J, with 12 bases in the middle. The CDR3 runs to 13 residues. CDR1 MGHDK and CDR2 SYGVNS come from the germline V gene. CDR3 in DNA: TGTGCCAGCAGTGATGGAACCTCGACCGAGCAGTACTTC. Its translation: CASSDGTSTEQYF.

The chain recombines TRBV6-1 with TRBJ1-5, with 8 positions matching TRBD1. Germline assignment: CDR1 MNHNS and CDR2 SASEGT. J was trimmed by 5 bases and V by 6 bases; bases with no gene match: 6. The CDR3 is made up of 14 amino acids. In nucleotides, the CDR3 is TGTGCCAGCAGAGCAGGACAGGGCTATCAGCCCCAGCATTTT. Its translation: CASRAGQGYQPQHF.

This clone was counted many times. The rearrangement uses TRBV19 and TRBJ1-2; 9 bases map to TRBD1. The CDR3 covers 15 residues. The germline V gene encodes CDR1 LNHDA and CDR2 SQIVND (reference sequence). Trimming took 4 bases from V and 3 from J; bases not matched to a gene: 6. CDR3 amino acids: CASSRDRDGDYGYTF. The CDR3 DNA is TGTGCCAGTAGTAGGGACAGGGATGGGGACTATGGCTACACCTTC.

The J gene is TRBJ2-7, the V gene TRBV6-5; a possible D gene is TRBD1 (6 bases). CDR3 size: 15 residues. V dropped 5 bases and J dropped 0 bases, with 14 bases sitting between them. Germline CDR1 reads MNHEY; CDR2 reads SVGAGI. The CDR3 bases are TGTGCCAGCAGTAGCACAGGGATTAGCTCCTACGAGCAGTACTTC. Translated: CASSSTGISSYEQYF.

This clone was seen only a few times. V usage is TRBV5-4 and J usage is TRBJ2-5, with TRBD2 matching 7 bases. CDR3 length equals 15 residues. Germline CDR1 and CDR2: SGHNT and YYREEE (reference sequence). The V gene end was trimmed by 4 bases and the J gene end by 5 bases; junction bases not matched to a gene: 11. CDR3: CASSITSALGETQYF. The DNA of the CDR3 is TGTGCCAGCAGCATAACTAGCGCTCTTGGTGAGACCCAGTACTTC.

The chain is built from TRBV7-9 and TRBJ2-1; D possibly corresponds to TRBD2 (6 bases). The germline gives CDR1 SEHNR, CDR2 FQNEAQ (reference sequence). V was shortened by 7 bases and J by 0 bases, with 10 bases between the two germline ends. The CDR3 loop spans 14 amino acids. The CDR3 DNA reads as TGTGCCAGCATAATCGGGAGCTCCTACAATGAGCAGTTCTTC. Translated, it gives CASIIGSSYNEQFF.